Included here is one TCR beta chain sequence, with context. Its binding antigen is unknown. No much larger clone is present one base from it, and per-base qualities are unavailable. To estimate absolute template abundance from read counts, synthetic TCR analog templates were spiked into each PCR. TCRbeta CDR3 regions were amplified from genomic DNA with bias-controlled V and J gene primers using the immunoSEQ assay. Rearranged TCRbeta segments were sequenced at approximately 20X coverage. The original pipeline was this. Sequencing errors were corrected by clustering, and CDR3s were annotated against IMGT so that V, D and J genes could be assigned. Only productive TCRbeta rearrangements were used in downstream analyses, excluding out-of-frame or stop-codon sequences. Clonality was calculated as one minus the Shannon entropy normalized by the log of the number of unique productive sequences. Clones differing between time points or between blood and tumor were identified by Fisher's exact test with Benjamini-Hochberg correction at adjusted p below 0.01. TCRdb limited this immuneACCESS table to in-frame rearrangements with V and J called. A share of clones is missing; checked studies link under half to unresolved V genes, and the rest is unexplained. The V and J calls and clone size come from that table; D and trimming were worked out from the DNA. The sample table contains some 66,000 clones; only one count was recorded for around 85% of them. In total, the top ten clones hold around 14% of the sample.

This entry is derived from a study of PD-L1 blockade in urothelial cancer (dated by TCRdb to about 2017). Regarding the research as a whole: Every patient began therapy in 2014 and was given atezolizumab 1,200 mg intravenously every 3 weeks. About nine tenths of the roughly 29 patients were identified as males with urothelial cancer of bladder origin, and a prior smoking history was reported by 18 of 29 patients. An ECOG performance status of 0 or 1 was recorded for the patients, and 0 to 3 prior chemotherapy regimens had been received by the patients. Blood samples were analyzed at two time points: 3 weeks after treatment start (second dose) and 6 weeks after treatment start. Blood samples gave a median of around 130,000 T cells and approximately 80,000 unique TCRs, with a median clonality of around 0.074. Somatic, immune and clinical correlates of response to PD-L1 blockade with atezolizumab in urothelial cancer were the focus of an exploratory multi-omic analysis. Pretreatment tumor samples, along with matched peripheral blood serially collected before and after atezolizumab treatment, were subjected to TCR sequencing. Durable clinical benefit was defined as progression-free survival longer than 6 months, and TCR features were also tested against progression-free and overall survival. In the same patients, pretreatment tumors underwent whole exome sequencing and RNA sequencing in addition to TCR sequencing. Durable clinical benefit was achieved by nine patients but not by the remaining 20. Pretreatment blood TCR-seq was available for under 35 patients, at least one posttreatment blood collection was obtained for around 24 patients, and tumor TCR-seq was available for around 24 patients. Study-level results and caveats: Because the sample size was small (n ≈ 29) and many exploratory analyses were performed, the results are intended to be hypothesis-generating. Among patients with durable benefit, tumor-associated TCR clones showed greater expansion in peripheral blood 3 weeks after treatment started (n ≈ 24, p = 0.022). Improved progression-free and overall survival was associated with having pretreatment peripheral blood TCR clonality below the median.

The time point label for this specimen denotes: pretreatment peripheral blood. A cohort of about 27 patients with locally advanced or metastatic urothelial carcinoma, treated at Memorial Sloan Kettering on a trial protocol, was included. Peripheral blood mononuclear cells were collected pretreatment and during treatment, with between 1 and 8 total time points obtained per patient. The Qiagen DNeasy Blood extraction kit was used to purify genomic DNA from total PBMCs and tumor samples. PBMCs were collected pretreatment and during treatment, and were isolated and stored as previously described. The V end loses 4 bases and the J end loses 4 bases, and a stretch of 4 bases separates them. The germline V gene sets CDR1 to SGHTA and CDR2 to FQGNSA. There are 12 amino acids in the CDR3, from cysteine to phenylalanine inclusive. Here the CDR3 DNA is all that survives: 36 bases in frame from base 1.

The source is a man in his 60s with urothelial cancer. The chain is made from TRBV7-2 and TRBJ2-2; there is no confident call for the D gene. The starting material was PBMCs, obtained around atezolizumab (anti-PD-L1) treatment. The DNA is as follows: TGTGCCAGCAGCTCTTTCACCGGGGAGCTGTTTTTT. Its protein reads: CASSSFTGELFF.